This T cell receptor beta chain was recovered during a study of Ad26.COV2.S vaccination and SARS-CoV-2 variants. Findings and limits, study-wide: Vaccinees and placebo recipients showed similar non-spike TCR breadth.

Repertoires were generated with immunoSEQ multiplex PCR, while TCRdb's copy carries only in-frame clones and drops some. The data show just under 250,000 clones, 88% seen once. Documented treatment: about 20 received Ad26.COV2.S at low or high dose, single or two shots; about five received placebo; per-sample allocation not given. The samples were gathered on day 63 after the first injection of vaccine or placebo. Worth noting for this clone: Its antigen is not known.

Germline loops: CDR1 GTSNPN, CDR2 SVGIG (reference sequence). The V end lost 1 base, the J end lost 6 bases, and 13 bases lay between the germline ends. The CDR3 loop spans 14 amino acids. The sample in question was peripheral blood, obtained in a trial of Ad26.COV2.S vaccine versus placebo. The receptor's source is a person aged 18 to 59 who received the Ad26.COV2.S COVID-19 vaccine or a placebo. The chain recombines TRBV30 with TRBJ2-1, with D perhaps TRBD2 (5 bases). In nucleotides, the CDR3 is TGTGCCTGGAGTGGGCTAGCTGGCGCCAATGAGCAGTTCTTC. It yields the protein CAWSGLAGANEQFF.